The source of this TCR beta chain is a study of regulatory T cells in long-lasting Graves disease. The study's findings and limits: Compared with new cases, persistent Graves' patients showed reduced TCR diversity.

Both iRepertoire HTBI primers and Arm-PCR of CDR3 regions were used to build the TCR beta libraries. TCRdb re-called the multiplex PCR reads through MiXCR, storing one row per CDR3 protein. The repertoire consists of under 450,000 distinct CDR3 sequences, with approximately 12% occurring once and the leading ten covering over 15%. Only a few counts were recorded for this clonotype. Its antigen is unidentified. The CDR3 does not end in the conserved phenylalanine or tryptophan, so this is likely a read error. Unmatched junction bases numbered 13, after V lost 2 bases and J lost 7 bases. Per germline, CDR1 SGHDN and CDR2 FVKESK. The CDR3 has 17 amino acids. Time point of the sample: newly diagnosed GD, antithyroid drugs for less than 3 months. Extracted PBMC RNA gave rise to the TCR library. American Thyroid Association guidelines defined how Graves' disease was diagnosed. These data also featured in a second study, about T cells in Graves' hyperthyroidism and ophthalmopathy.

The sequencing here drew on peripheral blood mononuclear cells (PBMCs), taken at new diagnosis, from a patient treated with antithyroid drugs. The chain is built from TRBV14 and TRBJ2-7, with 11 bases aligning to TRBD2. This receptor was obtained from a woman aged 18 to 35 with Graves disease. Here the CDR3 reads CASSQKAGTSGPLEQYS. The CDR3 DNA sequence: TGTGCCAGCAGCCAAAAAGCCGGGACTAGCGGACCTTTGGAGCAGTACTCC.